This T cell receptor beta chain emerged from a study of blood T cell repertoires in COVID-19. At the level of the study: PBMCs, B-cell-depleted T cells, or T cells provided the cDNA or gDNA that made up the material.

In the original analysis: How many nucleated cells were present was estimated from reference gene primer amplification. Using immunoSEQ multiplex PCR, the repertoire was profiled, and TCRdb retains in-frame clones only, with some absent. The D gene and trimming were derived from the DNA, and the V and J assignments and clone size from that table. The profile shows about 380,000 clones, around 87% of them singletons. The age range of participants was about 18 to 95 years, with residence in more than 20 US areas. Participants' reported clinical history set cohort assignment. The CDR3 is 13 amino acids. The V gene lost 3 bases and the J gene lost 0 bases, with 8 bases spanning the gap. CDR1 DFQATT and CDR2 SNEGSKA come from the germline V gene (reference sequence).

Sequencing was carried out using PBMCs or T cells enriched from blood (not recorded which). The source of this sequence is a man aged 30 to 45 who had recovered from COVID-19. The chain joins TRBV20-1 to TRBJ1-2; D is unclear. CDR3 sequence (DNA): TGCAGTGCTAGTGTTTCCACTAACTATGGCTACACCTTC. Residues: CSASVSTNYGYTF.